These 23 T cell receptor beta chains were sequenced from one sample in a study of T cell responses to AZD1222 COVID-19 vaccine. Sequencing used immunoSEQ multiplex PCR; TCRdb keeps in-frame clones, though not all of them. The profile shows about 160,000 clones, about 95% of them singletons. This sample comprised peripheral blood, obtained on day 0 of AZD1222 vaccination. These receptors were taken from an adult in good health.

The chain employs TRBV5-1 and TRBJ2-2, with 10 bases that match TRBD2. The CDR3 has 17 amino acids. Trimming removed 1 base from V and 2 bases from J; junction bases left unmatched: 5. The germline CDR1 and CDR2 sequences are SGHRS and YFSETQ. The CDR3 spells CASSLRLAGANTGELFF. CDR3 in DNA: TGCGCCAGCAGCTTGAGGCTAGCGGGGGCTAACACCGGGGAGCTGTTTTTT. Supplemented by reference TRBV5-1 and TRBJ2-2, the full variable domain reads KAGVTQTPRYLIKTRGQQVTLSCSPISGHRSVSWYQQTPGQGLQFLFEYFSETQRNKGNFPGRFSGRQFSNSRSEMNVSTLELGDSALYLCASSLRLAGANTGELFFGEGSRLTVL.

This chain joins TRBV15 and TRBJ1-2; TRBD1 aligns across 8 bases. This CDR3 contains 17 residues. CDR1 is LNHNV, CDR2 YYDKDF, per germline (reference sequence). J was trimmed by 1 base and V by 4 bases; bases with no gene match: 11. CDR3 sequence reads: CATSTRTGRGVNYGYTF. For the CDR3, the DNA is TGTGCCACCAGCACGAGGACAGGGAGGGGGGTTAACTATGGCTACACCTTC.

The gene calls are TRBV30 and TRBJ2-3; TRBD1 might be the D (6 bases). CDR3 size: 14 residues. The V gene's germline CDR1 is GTSNPN and CDR2 SVGIG (reference sequence). V gave up 0 bases and J gave up 4 bases, with 11 bases separating them. CDR3 bases: TGTGCCTGGAGTGTTGGGACATTTGCAGATACGCAGTATTTT. Its protein product is CAWSVGTFADTQYF.

The chain recombines TRBV6-5 with TRBJ1-6; D is undetermined. The CDR3 length is 15 residues. Trimming shortened V by 6 bases and J by 0 bases, and 9 bases separated the two germline ends. Per the germline V gene, CDR1 is MNHEY and CDR2 is SVGAGI. CDR3 DNA sequence: TGTGCCAGCAGCTGGGGAGACTCCTATAATTCACCCCTCCACTTT. Translating it yields CASSWGDSYNSPLHF.

The chain is built from TRBV4-1 and TRBJ1-1; D perhaps matches TRBD1 (5 bases). This CDR3 has 15 amino acids. V was trimmed by 5 bases and J by 3 bases, leaving 16 bases between them. CDR1 is MGHRA and CDR2 is YSYEKL in the germline V gene. The CDR3 spells CASSVRVGGYTEAFF. The CDR3 DNA reads as TGCGCCAGCAGCGTTAGGGTTGGGGGGTACACTGAAGCTTTCTTT.

The rearrangement links TRBV28 to TRBJ1-2; 12 bases match TRBD1. This CDR3 is 15 amino acids long. The germline V gene has CDR1 MDHEN and CDR2 SYDVKM. Trimming removed 2 bases from V and 5 bases from J; junction bases left unmatched: 3. CDR3 protein: CASSLGTGGGYGYTF. The CDR3 coding sequence is TGTGCCAGCAGTTTAGGGACAGGGGGCGGGTATGGCTACACCTTC.

This chain connects TRBV7-7 to TRBJ2-1, with D perhaps matching TRBD2 (6 bases). CDR3 length: 16 residues. Trimming removed 5 bases from V and 3 bases from J, with 17 bases in between. Germline V gene sequence: CDR1 SSHAT, CDR2 FNYEAQ (reference sequence). The CDR3 DNA reads TGTGCCAGCAGCAGGGCGTTAGCGGCCAACTACAATGAGCAGTTCTTC. Its translation: CASSRALAANYNEQFF.

The CDR3 bases are TGTGCCAGCAGCACGGACGCAACTAATGAAAAACTGTTTTTT. It codes for CASSTDATNEKLFF. The J gene is TRBJ1-4, the V gene TRBV9; D gene unclear. CDR1 and CDR2 from the germline V gene are SGDLS and YYNGEE. The CDR3 has 14 amino acids. The V end lost 4 bases, the J end lost 0 bases, and 7 bases lay between the germline ends.

The chain combines TRBV7-6 with TRBJ1-5, with D unresolved. Germline-derived CDR1 and CDR2 are SGHVS and FNYEAQ. V was cut by 1 base and J by 3 bases, with 4 bases left in between. The length of the CDR3 is 13 residues. This chain's CDR3 is CASSLELNQPQHF. Written as DNA, the CDR3 is TGTGCCAGCAGCTTAGAGCTCAATCAGCCCCAGCATTTT.

This clone occurred once. J is TRBJ2-3 and V is TRBV18; 12 bases are shared with TRBD2. The V segment lost 4 bases and the J segment 5 bases; nucleotides outside the gene matches: 19. In germline, CDR1 is KGHSH, CDR2 LQKENI. This CDR3 is built from 20 residues. CDR3 amino acids: CASSRGPLAGGHGFGDTQYF. The CDR3 nucleotides are TGTGCCAGCTCACGGGGCCCCCTAGCGGGGGGGCATGGGTTCGGAGATACGCAGTATTTT.

The J gene is TRBJ2-1, the V gene TRBV25-1; D remains ambiguous. The germline CDR1 and CDR2 sequences are MGHDK and SYGVNS. This CDR3 has 13 amino acids. V lost 7 bases and J 3 bases, leaving 10 bases between the germline ends. In DNA, the CDR3 is TGTGCCAGCAATAGTGGGAACTACAATGAGCAGTTCTTC. Encoded protein: CASNSGNYNEQFF.

This clone showed up just a few times. The gene calls are TRBV6-1 and TRBJ1-1; D not certain. V lost 2 bases to trimming and J lost 3 bases, with 7 bases between them. The CDR3 loop spans 13 amino acids. Germline V gene sequence: CDR1 MNHNS, CDR2 SASEGT. The CDR3 reads CASSEWADTEAFF. The CDR3 bases are TGTGCCAGCAGTGAATGGGCGGACACTGAAGCTTTCTTT.

V usage is TRBV19 and J usage is TRBJ2-1, with no clear D. The germline V and J ends were trimmed by 5 bases and 6 bases, with 11 bases remaining between them. CDR3 length: 13 amino acids. In germline, CDR1 is LNHDA, CDR2 SQIVND (reference sequence). The CDR3 loop reads CASSPNMFNEQFF. DNA of the CDR3: TGTGCCAGTAGTCCCAACATGTTCAATGAGCAGTTCTTC.

The CDR3 spells CASSPPKGVGTEAFF. In DNA form, the CDR3 reads TGTGCCAGCTCACCACCGAAGGGGGTGGGCACTGAAGCTTTCTTT. The chain combines TRBV18 with TRBJ1-1, with D perhaps TRBD1 (6 bases). The CDR3 is 15 residues long. The V gene lost 0 bases and the J gene lost 4 bases, with 12 bases spanning the gap. Germline lookup yields CDR1 KGHSH and CDR2 LQKENI. The full variable domain, its missing parts supplied by reference TRBV18 and TRBJ1-1, is NAGVMQNPRHLVRRRGQEARLRCSPMKGHSHVYWYRQLPEEGLKFMVYLQKENIIDESGMPKERFSAEFPKEGPSILRIQQVVRGDSAAYFCASSPPKGVGTEAFFGQGTRLTVV.

The chain has TRBV7-9 and TRBJ2-3; D gene ambiguous. This CDR3 has 11 residues. Between the trimmed V and J ends, which lost 2 bases and 15 bases, there was a span of 12 bases. Germline V gene data show CDR1 as SEHNR and CDR2 as FQNEAQ (reference sequence). The CDR3 nucleotides read TGTGCCAGCAGCTTACTAGAGCACGCTTATTTT. The encoded protein is CASSLLEHAYF.

V usage is TRBV3-1 (or the pseudogene TRBV3-2) and J usage is TRBJ1-6, with TRBD1 matching over 7 bases. The V segment lost 1 base and the J segment 8 bases; nucleotides outside the gene matches: 5. The CDR3 length is 15 residues. Germline CDR1 is LGHDT and CDR2 is YNNKEL (reference sequence). The CDR3 nucleotides are TGTGCCAGCAGCCAAGCGGGACAGTGGGATTCACCCCTCCACTTT. Its protein product is CASSQAGQWDSPLHF.

The CDR3 here is CASSFPDKGSPLHF. The CDR3 bases are TGTGCCAGCAGCTTCCCGGACAAGGGTTCACCCCTCCACTTT. This chain joins TRBV5-4 and TRBJ1-6; possible D gene TRBD1, 5 bases. The length of the CDR3 is 14 residues. V lost 2 bases to trimming and J lost 9 bases, with 12 bases between them. In germline, CDR1 is SGHNT, CDR2 YYREEE (reference sequence). The variable domain in full, with the rest retrieved from reference TRBV5-4 and TRBJ1-6, is ETGVTQSPTHLIKTRGQQVTLRCSSQSGHNTVSWYQQALGQGPQFIFQYYREEENGRGNFPPRFSGLQFPNYSSELNVNALELDDSALYLCASSFPDKGSPLHFGNGTRLTVT.

The CDR3 nucleotides are TGTGCCTGGAGTGTCCGATTGGGGGACACTGAAGCTTTCTTT. It codes for CAWSVRLGDTEAFF. The chain carries TRBV30 and TRBJ1-1, with D possibly matching TRBD1 (5 bases). The CDR3 sequence is 14 residues long. Between the trimmed V and J ends, which lost 0 bases and 3 bases, there was a span of 11 bases. The V gene's germline CDR1 is GTSNPN and CDR2 SVGIG (reference sequence).

This clone was seen only a few times. The CDR3 protein is CASSFGAGELFF. In DNA form, the CDR3 reads TGTGCCAGCAGCTTCGGAGCCGGGGAGCTGTTTTTT. This sequence joins TRBV5-6 and TRBJ2-2; D not certain. The V end lost 2 bases, the J end lost 6 bases, and 5 bases lay between the germline ends. Germline values: CDR1 SGHDT, CDR2 YYEEEE. CDR3 length: 12 residues.

The chain employs TRBV10-1 and TRBJ2-3, with 8 bases aligning to TRBD2. J was trimmed by 10 bases and V by 2 bases; bases with no gene match: 11. The CDR3 has 15 residues. Per germline, CDR1 WNHNN and CDR2 SYGVQD (reference sequence). This CDR3 reads CASSERRGDRHAQYF. The CDR3 nucleotides are TGCGCCAGCAGTGAGCGGCGGGGGGATCGGCATGCGCAGTATTTT.

The gene calls are TRBV2 and TRBJ1-5, with a possible D match to TRBD1 (6 bases). The V and J ends lost 8 bases and 3 bases respectively, with 17 bases between them. Germline V CDR1 and CDR2: SNHLY, FYNNEI. The CDR3 totals 15 residues. The CDR3 DNA sequence: TGTGCCAGCGGGGTGACAGGTCTCACCAATCAGCCCCAGCATTTT. As protein: CASGVTGLTNQPQHF.

V gene TRBV5-1 combines with J gene TRBJ1-1; 8 bases are shared with TRBD1. CDR3 size: 16 residues. V shed 2 bases and J 5 bases; nucleotides not matched to a gene: 11. CDR1 is SGHRS, CDR2 YFSETQ, per germline. CDR3 coding DNA: TGCGCCAGCAGCTTCTTCGTCAGGGGGCTGATTACTGAAGCTTTCTTT. This gives the protein CASSFFVRGLITEAFF.

The chain has TRBV7-6 and TRBJ1-1, with D maybe TRBD1 (5 bases). CDR1 and CDR2 (germline): SGHVS, FNYEAQ. V was cut by 4 bases and J by 4 bases, with 10 bases left in between. The length of the CDR3 is 13 residues. CDR3 sequence: CASSSRGVTEAFF. The CDR3 DNA reads TGTGCCAGCAGCTCCAGAGGGGTCACTGAAGCTTTCTTT.